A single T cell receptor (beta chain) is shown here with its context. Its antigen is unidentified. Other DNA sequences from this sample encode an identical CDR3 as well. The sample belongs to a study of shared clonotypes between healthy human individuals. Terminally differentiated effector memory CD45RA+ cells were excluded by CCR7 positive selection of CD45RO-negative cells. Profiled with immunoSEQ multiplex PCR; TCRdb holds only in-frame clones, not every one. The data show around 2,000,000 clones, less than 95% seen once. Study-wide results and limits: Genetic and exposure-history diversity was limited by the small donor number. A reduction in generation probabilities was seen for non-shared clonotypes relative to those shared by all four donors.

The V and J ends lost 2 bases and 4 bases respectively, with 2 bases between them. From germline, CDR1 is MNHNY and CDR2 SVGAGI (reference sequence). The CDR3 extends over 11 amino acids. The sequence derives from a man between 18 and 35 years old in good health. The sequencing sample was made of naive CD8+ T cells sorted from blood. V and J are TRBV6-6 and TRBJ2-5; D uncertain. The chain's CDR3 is CASSYVETQYF. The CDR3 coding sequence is TGTGCCAGCAGTTACGTAGAGACCCAGTACTTC.